This T cell receptor (beta chain) was identified in a study of tissue T cells after allogeneic stem cell transplantation. TCRbeta CDR3 was sequenced at survey depth with template counts. Libraries were prepared by immunoSEQ multiplex PCR; TCRdb keeps only in-frame clonotypes and omits some of them. The profile shows fewer than 9,000 clones, about 37% of them singletons. Germline V CDR1 and CDR2: LGHNA, YSYQKL. The junction had 5 bases not matched to a gene; V was cut back by 3 bases and J by 0 bases. The CDR3 spans 16 residues. By its share, this clone is medium-sized. As yet, its antigen is unknown. Gene names refer to mouse genes. The observed sequence ends 1 residue before the CDR3 terminus, with the missing tail filled in from the germline J gene. Study-level points and caveats: Alloreactivity or antigen specificity of tissue TCRs was not determined; some clones might be host cells. Shared clones across patients were few; motif clustering revealed tissue-specific shared signatures.

Indicated time point: mouse harvest day 14 after allogeneic transplant. The graft held 10^6 splenic CD5+ T cells and 10^7 T-cell-depleted bone marrow cells. Mice had MHC-mismatched B6 into BALB/c GVHD, sampled day 7 or 14. Sequences were obtained from skin. The clonotype comes from a female BALB/c mouse given C57BL/6 T cells with graft-versus-host disease after an allogeneic hematopoietic cell transplant. The chain is built from TRBV2 and TRBJ1-3; 7 bases line up with TRBD1. The CDR3 sequence: CASSHQQGVSGNTLYF. CDR3 bases read: TGTGCCAGCAGCCACCAGCAGGGGGTTTCTGGAAATACGCTCTAT. Looking up the rest from reference TRBV2 and TRBJ1-3 gives the full variable domain: DPKIIQKPKYLVAVTGSEKILICEQYLGHNAMYWYRQSAKKPLEFMFSYSYQKLMDNQTASSRFQPQSSKKNHLDLQITALKPDDSATYFCASSHQQGVSGNTLYFGEGSRLIVV.